The sequence of this TCR beta chain was determined in a study of cytomegalovirus exposure and HLA in healthy donors. Study-wide results and caveats: In an earlier analysis, most TCR beta V segments were productive about 87% or about 30% of the time. Relative to equally common others, HLA-associated TCR beta chains showed greater clonal expansion in a later analysis.

CDR3 length equals 14 residues. V lost 8 bases, J lost 3 bases, and 9 bases stayed unmatched. The germline CDR1 and CDR2 sequences are KGHSH and LQKENI. Turning to this clone: Its antigen remains unknown.

Researchers ran the PCR with 60 Vbeta and 13 Jbeta primers. Libraries were prepared by immunoSEQ multiplex PCR; TCRdb keeps only in-frame clonotypes and omits some of them. The sample lists under 250,000 clones; around 79% were seen once. The TCR comes from a woman in her thirties in good health and CMV-seropositive. J is TRBJ2-7 and V is TRBV18; TRBD2 aligns across 8 bases. Sample: PBMCs. The CDR3, as DNA: TGTGCCAGCCGGGGGGGAGCGGGAAACTACGAGCAGTACTTC. Its protein product is CASRGGAGNYEQYF.